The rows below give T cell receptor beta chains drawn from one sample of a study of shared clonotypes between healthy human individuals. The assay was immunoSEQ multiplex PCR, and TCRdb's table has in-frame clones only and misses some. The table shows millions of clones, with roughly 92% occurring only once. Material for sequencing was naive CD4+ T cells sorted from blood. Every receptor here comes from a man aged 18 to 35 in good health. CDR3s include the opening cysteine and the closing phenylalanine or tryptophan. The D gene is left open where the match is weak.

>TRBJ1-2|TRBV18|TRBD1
CASSLDRNYGYTF
TGTGCCAGCTCATTGGACAGGAACTATGGCTACACCTTC
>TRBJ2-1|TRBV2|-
CASSEGVYNEQFF
TGTGCCAGCAGTGAAGGGGTCTATAATGAGCAGTTCTTC
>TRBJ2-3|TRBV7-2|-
CASSSQGAGVDTQYF
TGTGCCAGCAGCTCCCAGGGGGCGGGAGTTGATACGCAGTATTTT
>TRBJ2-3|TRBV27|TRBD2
CASRWGTSGRTDTQYF
TGTGCCAGCAGGTGGGGGACTAGCGGACGCACAGATACGCAGTATTTT
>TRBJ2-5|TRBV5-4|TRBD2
CASSLAGGSYQETQYF
TGTGCCAGCAGTTTAGCGGGGGGATCCTACCAAGAGACCCAGTACTTC
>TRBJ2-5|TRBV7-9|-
CASSLVRGAQETQYF
TGTGCCAGCAGCTTAGTGCGGGGAGCTCAAGAGACCCAGTACTTC
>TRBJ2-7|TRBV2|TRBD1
CASREGTGGVMWIYEQYF
TGTGCCAGCAGAGAGGGGACAGGGGGCGTTATGTGGATATACGAGCAGTACTTC
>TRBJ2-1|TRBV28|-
CASSFPGINEQFF
TGTGCCAGCAGTTTCCCCGGGATTAATGAGCAGTTCTTC
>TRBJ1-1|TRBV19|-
CASREIGNTEAFF
TGTGCCAGCAGGGAAATAGGGAACACTGAAGCTTTCTTT
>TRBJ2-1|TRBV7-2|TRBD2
CASSFRRTSGSDEQFF
TGTGCCAGCAGCTTCCGTCGGACTAGCGGGAGCGATGAGCAGTTCTTC
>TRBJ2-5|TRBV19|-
CASSITRDYQETQYF
TGTGCCAGTAGTATCACCCGAGACTACCAAGAGACCCAGTACTTC
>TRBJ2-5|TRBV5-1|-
CASSSLGGRQETQYF
TGCGCCAGCAGCTCCTTGGGAGGCAGGCAAGAGACCCAGTACTTC